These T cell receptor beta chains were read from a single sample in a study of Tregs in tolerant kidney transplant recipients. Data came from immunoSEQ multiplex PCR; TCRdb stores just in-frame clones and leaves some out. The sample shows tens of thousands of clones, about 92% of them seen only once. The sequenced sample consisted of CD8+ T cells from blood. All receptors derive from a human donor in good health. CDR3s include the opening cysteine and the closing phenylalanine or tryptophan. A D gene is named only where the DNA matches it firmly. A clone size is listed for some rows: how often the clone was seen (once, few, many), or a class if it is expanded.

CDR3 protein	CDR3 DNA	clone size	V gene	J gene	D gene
CASSQPPGQGPYEQYF	TGCGCCAGCAGCCAACCGCCGGGACAGGGACCCTACGAGCAGTACTTC	-	TRBV4-1	TRBJ2-7	TRBD1
CASWGVIGSPLHF	TGTGCCAGTTGGGGGGTTATAGGCTCACCCCTCCACTTT	-	TRBV2	TRBJ1-6	-
CASSVPGLAGNEQFF	TGTGCCAGCAGCGTTCCGGGACTAGCTGGTAATGAGCAGTTCTTC	-	TRBV9	TRBJ2-1	TRBD2
CASSGTSGRGTGELFF	TGTGCCAGCAGCGGCACTAGCGGGAGGGGCACCGGGGAGCTGTTTTTT	-	TRBV5-4	TRBJ2-2	TRBD2
CASSLQGNYGYTF	TGCGCCAGCAGCCTACAGGGAAACTATGGCTACACCTTC	once	TRBV4-1	TRBJ1-2	-
CASVGGPLADNEQFF	TGTGCCAGCGTGGGGGGCCCTTTAGCTGACAATGAGCAGTTCTTC	-	TRBV6-5	TRBJ2-1	-
CSVEVQGRAGNTIYF	TGCAGCGTTGAAGTACAGGGTCGAGCTGGAAACACCATATATTTT	-	TRBV29-1	TRBJ1-3	-
CASSLWTDYGYTF	TGTGCCAGCAGCTTATGGACGGACTATGGCTACACCTTC	-	TRBV11-2	TRBJ1-2	-
CASSLAGELFF	TGTGCCAGCAGCTTAGCTGGGGAGCTGTTTTTT	few	TRBV11-2	TRBJ2-2	-
CASSVGGIGYEQYF	TGTGCCAGCAGCGTAGGGGGGATTGGGTACGAGCAGTACTTC	-	TRBV9	TRBJ2-7	-
CASSTGTGVLHF	TGTGCCAGCAGCACCGGGACAGGGGTCCTCCACTTT	few	TRBV5-5	TRBJ1-6	TRBD1
CASSRWTSGAETQYF	TGTGCCAGCAGTCGTTGGACTAGCGGGGCAGAGACCCAGTACTTC	-	TRBV6-5	TRBJ2-5	TRBD2
CASSHRQGNEKLFF	TGCGCCAGCAGCCACCGACAGGGGAATGAAAAACTGTTTTTT	-	TRBV4-1	TRBJ1-4	TRBD1
CASSFIGSSYEQYF	TGTGCCAGCAGCTTCATCGGGAGCTCCTACGAGCAGTACTTC	-	TRBV7-6	TRBJ2-7	-
CASSHRGRDQPQHF	TGTGCCAGCAGCCACAGGGGTCGGGATCAGCCCCAGCATTTT	-	TRBV27	TRBJ1-5	TRBD1
CASSLRDRGDGTEAFF	TGCGCCAGCAGCCTCCGGGACAGGGGCGATGGCACTGAAGCTTTCTTT	once	TRBV4-1	TRBJ1-1	TRBD1
CASSTGLAVGYEQYF	TGTGCCAGCAGCACGGGACTAGCGGTAGGATACGAGCAGTACTTC	-	TRBV5-4	TRBJ2-7	TRBD2
CASSLTGTYEQYF	TGTGCCAGCAGCTTGACAGGAACTTACGAGCAGTACTTC	-	TRBV5-6	TRBJ2-7	-
CASSVGGGGAREQFF	TGTGCCAGCAGCGTAGGTGGCGGGGGGGCTAGAGAGCAGTTCTTC	-	TRBV9	TRBJ2-1	TRBD2
CASSIGQLGYNEQFF	TGTGCCAGTAGTATAGGCCAACTCGGTTACAATGAGCAGTTCTTC	-	TRBV19	TRBJ2-1	-
CAISGTFGTADNQPQHF	TGTGCCATCAGTGGTACCTTTGGGACAGCGGATAATCAGCCCCAGCATTTT	-	TRBV10-3	TRBJ1-5	TRBD1
CARPSGTGAAANYGYTF	TGTGCCAGACCCTCTGGGACAGGGGCAGCTGCTAACTATGGCTACACCTTC	-	TRBV2	TRBJ1-2	TRBD1
CASSQEFGSYNEQFF	TGCGCCAGCAGCCAAGAATTCGGAAGCTACAATGAGCAGTTCTTC	-	TRBV4-1	TRBJ2-1	-
CASSGGLIGYEQYF	TGTGCCAGTAGCGGAGGGCTAATCGGCTACGAGCAGTACTTC	-	TRBV19	TRBJ2-7	-
CASSHIGTSNEQFF	TGTGCCAGCAGCCATATTGGGACTAGCAATGAGCAGTTCTTC	-	TRBV7-9	TRBJ2-1	TRBD2
CASPEGAGGELFF	TGTGCCAGTCCGGAGGGGGCTGGCGGGGAGCTGTTTTTT	-	TRBV2	TRBJ2-2	-
CASSADRAGANVLTF	TGTGCCAGCAGCGCGGACAGGGCTGGGGCCAACGTCCTGACTTTC	-	TRBV11-2	TRBJ2-6	TRBD1
CASSYLTGSEQYF	TGTGCCAGCAGCTATTTAACAGGGTCCGAGCAGTACTTC	-	TRBV11-2	TRBJ2-7	-
CASSPGLNTGELFF	TGTGCCAGCAGCCCGGGACTGAACACCGGGGAGCTGTTTTTT	-	TRBV6-5	TRBJ2-2	-